The 25 T cell receptor beta chains given below trace back to one sample, sequenced in a study of identical twins. MiXCR was run by TCRdb on the 5' RACE reads, yielding one entry per CDR3 protein. The data show 540,000 or so distinct CDR3 sequences, about 20% seen once. These data also featured in a second study, about yellow fever vaccine responses in identical twins.

The sequenced sample consisted of CD4+ T cells sorted from blood. The receptors here all came from a young woman in good health.

The V gene is TRBV11-2, the J gene TRBJ1-5; D possibly corresponds to TRBD1 (5 bases). The germline V gene encodes CDR1 SGHAT and CDR2 FQNNGV. CDR3 length equals 19 residues. The V and J ends lost 5 bases and 3 bases respectively, with 26 bases between them. In DNA, the CDR3 is TGTGCCAGCAGCCCGAGTTTCGTTGTAAGACAGAAAATCAATCAGCCCCAGCATTTT. Translating gives CASSPSFVVRQKINQPQHF.

V usage is TRBV10-3 and J usage is TRBJ2-1; D unclear. The CDR3 extends over 14 amino acids. Germline assignment: CDR1 ENHRY and CDR2 SYGVKD. V was cut by 0 bases and J by 6 bases, with 9 bases left in between. CDR3: CAISESIPGNEQFF. The CDR3 DNA sequence: TGTGCCATCAGTGAGTCGATTCCCGGCAATGAGCAGTTCTTC.

There are a few counts of this clonotype. The rearrangement uses TRBV11-2 and TRBJ1-2, with D maybe TRBD1 (6 bases). V was pared by 0 bases and J by 4 bases, with 9 bases between. Germline loops: CDR1 SGHAT, CDR2 FQNNGV. This CDR3 region has 14 residues. The CDR3 DNA sequence: TGTGCCAGCAGCTTAGAGACAGGAGGCTATGGCTACACCTTC. This encodes CASSLETGGYGYTF.

The chain's CDR3 is CASSTLTRHTQYF. For the CDR3, the DNA is TGTGCCAGCAGTACCTTGACTAGGCATACGCAGTATTTT. V is TRBV28 and J is TRBJ2-3, with D possibly being TRBD2 (6 bases). The CDR3 is made up of 13 amino acids. V was shortened by 5 bases and J by 7 bases, with 13 bases between the two germline ends. CDR1 and CDR2 (germline): MDHEN, SYDVKM.

This clonotype was found a few times. This sequence joins TRBV5-6 and TRBJ2-7, with a tentative D call TRBD2 (5 bases). This CDR3 is 14 amino acids long. V was pared by 4 bases and J by 3 bases, with 14 bases between. Looked up from germline, CDR1 is SGHDT and CDR2 is YYEEEE. CDR3 DNA sequence: TGTGCCAGCAGCCTCTACTGGACTGTCTACGAGCAGTACTTC. Amino acids: CASSLYWTVYEQYF.

This clonotype was seen a few times. The V and J genes are TRBV27 and TRBJ2-6, with D tentatively TRBD1 (5 bases). The CDR3 has 15 residues. Trimming left V 5 bases short and J 0 bases short, with 8 bases between. Germline CDR1 MNHEY, CDR2 SMNVEV (reference sequence). CDR3 residues: CASSDQGSGANVLTF. CDR3 DNA: TGTGCCAGCAGTGATCAGGGCTCTGGGGCCAACGTCCTGACTTTC.

This clonotype was observed a few times. The chain couples TRBV11-2 to TRBJ2-1; 12 positions match TRBD2. This CDR3 has 16 amino acids. The junction had 6 bases not matched to a gene; V was cut back by 6 bases and J by 3 bases. Germline V gives CDR1 SGHAT, CDR2 FQNNGV. The CDR3 region is CASRTSGGTLYNEQFF. The CDR3 nucleotides are TGTGCCAGCAGGACTAGCGGGGGAACCCTCTACAATGAGCAGTTCTTC.

The chain links TRBV20-1 to TRBJ2-3, with D unclear. Deletions cut 3 bases from V and 0 bases from J, with 7 bases between. Germline CDR1 and CDR2: DFQATT and SNEGSKA (reference sequence). CDR3 size: 13 residues. The CDR3 nucleotides read TGCAGTGCTAGTAAGGACAGCACAGATACGCAGTATTTT. It encodes CSASKDSTDTQYF.

This clonotype was seen a few times. The gene calls are TRBV2 and TRBJ2-3; 9 nucleotides line up with TRBD2. V gave up 7 bases and J gave up 6 bases; unmatched junction bases: 5. Germline values: CDR1 SNHLY, CDR2 FYNNEI. This CDR3 has 13 residues. The CDR3 sequence: CASKRGAWDTQYF. CDR3 in DNA: TGTGCCAGCAAGCGGGGGGCCTGGGATACGCAGTATTTT.

This clonotype was detected a few times. The chain joins TRBV2 to TRBJ2-3, with D perhaps matching TRBD2 (5 bases). Trimming removed 6 bases from V and 2 bases from J, with 12 bases in between. This CDR3 comprises 14 residues. Germline V CDR1 and CDR2: SNHLY, FYNNEI. The CDR3 DNA reads TGTGCCAGCAGCAAACTAGTTTCCACAGATACGCAGTATTTT. Translating gives CASSKLVSTDTQYF.

This clonotype has a handful of counts. The chain links TRBV14 to TRBJ2-7; 7 bases align to TRBD2. This CDR3 is built from 12 residues. After removal of 4 bases from V and 12 bases from J, the junction contained 9 bases not matched to a gene. The germline V gene has CDR1 SGHDN and CDR2 FVKESK. The CDR3 DNA reads TGTGCCAGCAGCCTAAACAGCGGGGTTATGTACGTC. It translates to CASSLNSGVMYV.

This clonotype was seen at least ten times. The J gene is TRBJ2-1, the V gene TRBV12-3 or TRBV12-4; 7 positions agree with TRBD2. With V trimmed by 2 bases and J by 4 bases, 2 bases remained unmatched. This CDR3 is 14 amino acids long. The CDR3 DNA is TGTGCCAGCAGTTTAAGCGGGATATACAATGAGCAGTTCTTC. Amino acids: CASSLSGIYNEQFF.

A few counts support this clonotype. The J gene is TRBJ2-7, the V gene TRBV20-1; 7 bases align to TRBD2. The germline CDR1 and CDR2 sequences are DFQATT and SNEGSKA (reference sequence). This CDR3 is built from 15 residues. Germline trimming cut 0 bases from V and 1 base from J; bases unmatched to any gene: 6. This CDR3 reads CSARDSSGFSYEQYF. The CDR3 DNA reads as TGCAGTGCTAGAGACTCTAGCGGCTTTTCCTACGAGCAGTACTTC.

The chain carries TRBV10-3 and TRBJ2-1, with no clear D. V lost 5 bases, J lost 8 bases, and 19 bases lay in between. From germline, CDR1 is ENHRY and CDR2 SYGVKD. The CDR3 is 15 amino acids. In nucleotides, the CDR3 is TGTGCCATCAGTACGGGTCCCGAACTGGGCGATGAGCAGTTCTTC. It yields the protein CAISTGPELGDEQFF.

This clonotype has only a few counts. The V and J genes are TRBV27 and TRBJ1-1; tentatively, D is TRBD1 (6 bases). There are 14 residues in the CDR3. From germline, CDR1 is MNHEY and CDR2 SMNVEV (reference sequence). V was clipped by 3 bases and J by 5 bases, with 13 bases between them. The CDR3 bases are TGTGCCAGCAGTTTGTTTTTGGGGGCGACTGAAGCTTTCTTT. Translated: CASSLFLGATEAFF.

This sequence joins TRBV7-6 and TRBJ1-6; tentative D call: TRBD1 (6 bases). From germline, CDR1 is SGHVS and CDR2 FNYEAQ. This CDR3 region has 13 residues. V gave up 8 bases and J gave up 11 bases, with 16 bases separating them. The DNA of the CDR3 is TGTGCCAGCCAGGGGCAGGGGAGAACACCCCTCCACTTT. Encoded protein: CASQGQGRTPLHF.

This clonotype has a handful of counts. The V gene is TRBV24-1, the J gene TRBJ2-2; 7 nucleotides agree with TRBD2. V lost 3 bases and J lost 3; bases outside the gene matches: 9. The CDR3 sequence is 17 residues long. Germline CDR1 KGHDR, CDR2 SFDVKD. The CDR3 loop is CATSDPWGGKYTGELFF. CDR3 nucleotides: TGTGCCACCAGTGATCCGTGGGGAGGGAAATACACCGGGGAGCTGTTTTTT.

This sequence joins TRBV6-1 and TRBJ1-5; D remains unclear. Germline CDR1 is MNHNS and CDR2 is SASEGT. V was trimmed by 6 bases and J by 3 bases, leaving 15 bases between them. The CDR3 sequence is 15 residues long. CDR3 protein: CASSPEGFANQPQHF. The CDR3 region has the DNA TGTGCCAGCAGCCCCGAAGGGTTTGCCAATCAGCCCCAGCATTTT.

This clonotype was counted at least ten times. The chain joins TRBV10-3 to TRBJ2-1; 11 nucleotides line up with TRBD2. The CDR3 contains 14 residues. J lost 8 bases, V lost 8 bases, and 8 bases had no gene match. Germline CDR1 and CDR2: ENHRY and SYGVKD. The CDR3 DNA reads TGTGCCATCTTTAGCGGGAGGGCCGGGGATGAGCAGTTCTTC. Translation: CAIFSGRAGDEQFF.

V usage is TRBV27 and J usage is TRBJ2-3; the D gene could be TRBD1 or TRBD2 (6 bases each). The germline gives CDR1 MNHEY, CDR2 SMNVEV (reference sequence). V lost 0 bases to trimming and J lost 2 bases, with 12 bases between them. The CDR3 is made up of 16 amino acids. CDR3 region: CASSLSYGGLTDTQYF. In DNA form, the CDR3 reads TGTGCCAGCAGTTTATCCTACGGGGGCCTCACAGATACGCAGTATTTT.

This clonotype was seen a few times. The chain is built from TRBV10-3 and TRBJ1-6; 9 bases match TRBD1. CDR1 and CDR2 from the germline V gene are ENHRY and SYGVKD. After removal of 10 bases from V and 9 bases from J, the junction contained 7 bases not matched to a gene. This CDR3 region has 13 residues. The CDR3 nucleotides read TGTGCCAGTGTGGGACAGGGTGCTTCACCCCTCCACTTT. It translates to CASVGQGASPLHF.

The V call is TRBV6-2 or TRBV6-3, the J call TRBJ2-7, with 8 bases that match TRBD1. J lost 4 bases, V lost 5 bases, and 10 bases had no gene match. The CDR3 covers 15 residues. Germline CDR1 reads MNHEY; CDR2 reads SVGEGT. The CDR3 DNA is TGTGCCAGCAGTAACCCGAGGACAGGGAGGTACGAGCAGTACGTC. This translates into CASSNPRTGRYEQYV.

This chain uses TRBV6-5 with TRBJ1-6; 7 bases align to TRBD1. V dropped 4 bases and J dropped 6; count of bases not matched to a gene: 6. The germline gives CDR1 MNHEY, CDR2 SVGAGI. CDR3 length: 15 amino acids. CDR3 sequence reads: CASSSGTGANSPLHF. In DNA form, the CDR3 reads TGTGCCAGCAGTTCCGGAACAGGGGCTAATTCACCCCTCCACTTT.

This clonotype was seen only a few times. The gene calls are TRBV29-1 and TRBJ2-7; possibly TRBD1 for D (5 bases). Germline-derived CDR1 and CDR2 are SQVTM and ANQGSEA. This CDR3 has 13 amino acids. The V and J ends lost 4 bases and 0 bases respectively, with 10 bases between them. The CDR3 sequence: CSVGPQGSYEQYF. CDR3 DNA sequence: TGCAGCGTTGGACCTCAGGGCTCCTACGAGCAGTACTTC.

The chain is built from TRBV29-1 and TRBJ2-2; 13 bases are shared with TRBD2. The CDR3 covers 15 residues. Trimming removed 3 bases from V and 5 bases from J; junction bases left unmatched: 3. Germline CDR1 is SQVTM and CDR2 is ANQGSEA. The CDR3 here is CSVEGLAGLTGELFF. The CDR3 DNA sequence: TGCAGCGTTGAGGGACTAGCGGGATTAACCGGGGAGCTGTTTTTT.